This passage covers 25 T cell receptor beta chains from one sample sequenced in a study of T-cell memory formation after mild COVID-19. MiXCR, applied by TCRdb to the 5' RACE reads, yields one record per CDR3 protein. The sample shows about 350,000 distinct CDR3 sequences, 25% to 30% of them seen only once. The sequenced sample was PBMCs or a T cell subset sorted from them (not recorded which). The origin of the receptors is an adult woman who had mild COVID-19 (a few samples of this study predate the infection). Cell type and time point are not known.

The rearrangement links TRBV7-2 to TRBJ2-5; D perhaps matches TRBD2 (5 bases). Germline CDR1 and CDR2: SGHTA and FQGNSA. The V gene lost 0 bases and the J gene lost 6 bases, with 14 bases spanning the gap. The CDR3 contains 15 residues. CDR3 loop: CASSLAGPASKTQYF. The CDR3 nucleotides read TGTGCCAGCAGCTTAGCCGGGCCAGCTAGCAAGACCCAGTACTTC.

CDR3 nucleotide sequence: TGTGCCAGCAGTCGACAGGGGGCAGGGACTGAAGCTTTCTTT. Encoded protein: CASSRQGAGTEAFF. The chain is built from TRBV12-3 or TRBV12-4 and TRBJ1-1; TRBD1 aligns across 10 bases. V lost 5 bases, J lost 5 bases, and 5 bases stayed unmatched. CDR3 length: 14 residues.

The sample holds a few counts of this clonotype. The chain uses TRBV20-1 and TRBJ1-3; D is uncertain. Looked up from germline, CDR1 is DFQATT and CDR2 is SNEGSKA (reference sequence). The CDR3 has 15 residues. For the CDR3, the DNA is TGCGTTCAACCCCCTAGGGCAGTCTCTGGAAACACCATATATTTT. This codes for CVQPPRAVSGNTIYF.

The chain links TRBV6-5 to TRBJ1-2; possible D gene TRBD1, 5 bases. V was pared by 0 bases and J by 2 bases, with 10 bases between. In germline, CDR1 is MNHEY, CDR2 SVGAGI. The length of the CDR3 is 15 residues. The CDR3 DNA reads as TGTGCCAGCAGTTACTCCCGACGGGGGAACTATGGCTACACCTTC. Its protein product is CASSYSRRGNYGYTF.

The chain is built from TRBV5-4 and TRBJ2-7; TRBD1 aligns across 11 bases. The CDR3 loop spans 15 amino acids. The germline CDR1 and CDR2 sequences are SGHNT and YYREEE (reference sequence). Trimming removed 4 bases from V and 6 bases from J; junction bases left unmatched: 9. Here the CDR3 DNA reads TGTGCCAGCAGCGCGCCCCGGGACAGGGGGTCCGAGCAGTACTTC. This sequence encodes CASSAPRDRGSEQYF.

The V gene is TRBV5-1, the J gene TRBJ2-1; 8 bases are a match to TRBD1. This CDR3 region has 16 residues. Looked up from germline, CDR1 is SGHRS and CDR2 is YFSETQ. The J segment lost 0 bases and the V segment lost 4 bases, leaving 6 bases of the junction unmatched. In nucleotides, the CDR3 is TGCGCCAGCAGCAGTCTACAGGGGGTCTCCTACAATGAGCAGTTCTTC. Amino acids: CASSSLQGVSYNEQFF.

This clonotype was picked up a small number of times. The genes are TRBV18 and TRBJ2-5; D remains ambiguous. CDR1 KGHSH and CDR2 LQKENI come from the germline V gene. V was cut by 3 bases and J by 5 bases, with 4 bases left in between. The CDR3 covers 11 residues. The CDR3 DNA sequence: TGTGCCAGCTCACCCCTGGAGACCCAGTACTTC. It encodes CASSPLETQYF.

There are many counts of this clonotype. V gene TRBV6-2 or TRBV6-3 combines with J gene TRBJ2-1; D is perhaps TRBD2 (6 bases). Trimming pared 6 bases from V and 0 bases from J, leaving 15 bases between. This CDR3 is 16 amino acids long. From germline, CDR1 is MNHEY and CDR2 SVGEGT. CDR3 loop: CASSDPGVGSYNEQFF. The CDR3 nucleotides are TGTGCCAGCAGCGACCCGGGAGTCGGCTCCTACAATGAGCAGTTCTTC.

The gene calls are TRBV7-9 and TRBJ2-5; the match to TRBD1 covers 7 bases. The V gene end was trimmed by 5 bases and the J gene end by 5 bases; junction bases not matched to a gene: 11. CDR1 is SEHNR, CDR2 FQNEAQ, per germline (reference sequence). There are 15 residues in the CDR3. The CDR3 DNA reads as TGTGCCAGCAGCCTCAGAGGGGGCCGCCAGGAGACCCAGTACTTC. This gives the protein CASSLRGGRQETQYF. Supplemented by reference TRBV7-9 and TRBJ2-5, the full variable domain reads DTGVSQNPRHKITKRGQNVTFRCDPISEHNRLYWYRQTLGQGPEFLTYFQNEAQLEKSRLLSDRFSAERPKGSFSTLEIQRTEQGDSAMYLCASSLRGGRQETQYFGPGTRLLVL.

The V and J genes are TRBV5-1 and TRBJ2-3; 13 bases map to TRBD2. CDR1 SGHRS and CDR2 YFSETQ come from the germline V gene. The CDR3 contains 17 residues. Trimming at V came to 3 bases and at J to 0 bases, leaving 4 bases not matched to a gene. The CDR3 DNA reads TGCGCCAGCAGCTCGGGACTAGCGGGATCAAGCACAGATACGCAGTATTTT. Encoded protein: CASSSGLAGSSTDTQYF.

This clonotype was observed a few times. The chain couples TRBV29-1 to TRBJ2-3; D possibly corresponds to TRBD1 (6 bases). The CDR3 totals 13 residues. Trimming pared 5 bases from V and 3 bases from J, leaving 12 bases between. The germline V gene has CDR1 SQVTM and CDR2 ANQGSEA. CDR3 in amino acids: CSVIQGTTDTQYF. The CDR3 DNA follows: TGCAGCGTTATACAGGGAACAACAGATACGCAGTATTTT.

V is TRBV27 and J is TRBJ1-5, with a weak D call TRBD1 (5 bases). V lost 5 bases to trimming and J lost 2 bases, with 10 bases between them. The CDR3 runs to 14 residues. The germline CDR1 and CDR2 sequences are MNHEY and SMNVEV (reference sequence). CDR3 nucleotide sequence: TGTGCCAGCAGTCCAGGGAGGGGCAATCAGCCCCAGCATTTT. Its translation: CASSPGRGNQPQHF.

This clonotype was counted between two and nine times. The chain uses TRBV11-2 and TRBJ2-5; TRBD2 might be the D (5 bases). Germline CDR1 SGHAT, CDR2 FQNNGV. The CDR3 sequence is 12 residues long. Trimming shortened V by 6 bases and J by 5 bases, and 10 bases separated the two germline ends. CDR3 amino acids: CASRQTTETQYF. The DNA of the CDR3 is TGTGCCAGCAGACAGACTACTGAGACCCAGTACTTC.

The sample holds a few counts of this clonotype. J is TRBJ2-3 and V is TRBV2; D might be TRBD1 or TRBD2, each matching 5 bases. CDR1 is SNHLY, CDR2 FYNNEI, per germline. The V end lost 11 bases, the J end lost 2 bases, and 17 bases lay between the germline ends. The CDR3 loop spans 14 amino acids. As DNA, the CDR3 is TGTGCCGGCCGAGGGGTACCTTACACAGATACGCAGTATTTT. This translates into CAGRGVPYTDTQYF. The whole variable domain, filled in from reference TRBV2 and TRBJ2-3, reads EPEVTQTPSHQVTQMGQEVILRCVPISNHLYFYWYRQILGQKVEFLVSFYNNEISEKSEIFDDQFSVERPDGSNFTLKIRSTKLEDSAMYFCAGRGVPYTDTQYFGPGTRLTVL.

The table lists this clonotype with many counts. The rearrangement links TRBV12-3 or TRBV12-4 to TRBJ2-7, with 7 bases fitting TRBD1. The CDR3 consists of 15 residues. V was pared by 5 bases and J by 0 bases, with 7 bases of the junction left unmatched. Here the CDR3 reads CASSLGQSGSYEQYF. The CDR3 nucleotides read TGTGCCAGCAGTCTGGGACAGTCCGGCTCCTACGAGCAGTACTTC.

The CDR3 loop is CASSGLGRPGTPGNIQYF. The CDR3 nucleotides read TGTGCCAGCAGTGGTTTGGGAAGGCCCGGGACCCCAGGGAACATTCAGTACTTC. The V call is TRBV25-1, the J call TRBJ2-4, with D possibly being TRBD1 or TRBD2 (5 bases each). Germline CDR1 MGHDK, CDR2 SYGVNS. The V and J ends lost 4 bases and 7 bases respectively, with 26 bases between them. The length of the CDR3 is 18 residues.

V gene TRBV7-2 combines with J gene TRBJ2-5; either TRBD1 or TRBD2 may supply D (6 bases each). Trimming shortened V by 7 bases and J by 5 bases, and 20 bases separated the two germline ends. CDR1 is SGHTA and CDR2 is FQGNSA in the germline V gene. This CDR3 is built from 15 residues. In nucleotides, the CDR3 is TGTGCCAGCACCCAGGGGCGGGACTCATCGGAGACCCAGTACTTC. Protein sequence: CASTQGRDSSETQYF.

This chain links TRBV12-5 with TRBJ2-7, with 11 bases identical to TRBD2. CDR3 length: 16 residues. Germline assignment: CDR1 LGHNT and CDR2 FRNRAP. Trimming took 1 base from V and 4 from J; bases not matched to a gene: 6. CDR3 protein: CASGLATGTSGYEQYF. In nucleotides, the CDR3 is TGTGCTAGTGGTTTGGCGACCGGGACTAGCGGTTACGAGCAGTACTTC.

The chain combines TRBV15 with TRBJ2-3; 10 bases agree with TRBD1. Losses at the gene ends were 3 bases for V and 7 bases for J; bases not matched to a gene: 19. CDR3 length: 19 residues. From germline, CDR1 is LNHNV and CDR2 YYDKDF (reference sequence). The CDR3 here is CATSSATGGFFARSHTQYF. The CDR3 bases are TGTGCCACCAGCAGTGCGACAGGGGGCTTTTTCGCCCGTTCACATACGCAGTATTTT.

The CDR3 sequence is CASSLRPTEAFF. CDR3 nucleotide sequence: TGTGCCAGCAGCTTACGGCCGACTGAAGCTTTCTTT. The J gene is TRBJ1-1, the V gene TRBV13; D not resolved. The CDR3 contains 12 residues. Trimming removed 2 bases from V and 5 bases from J, with 6 bases in between. Germline CDR1 and CDR2: PRHDT and FYEKMQ (reference sequence). Supplemented by reference TRBV13 and TRBJ1-1, the full variable domain reads AAGVIQSPRHLIKEKRETATLKCYPIPRHDTVYWYQQGPGQDPQFLISFYEKMQSDKGSIPDRFSAQQFSDYHSELNMSSLELGDSALYFCASSLRPTEAFFGQGTRLTVV.

The chain recombines TRBV20-1 with TRBJ2-7; 11 bases map to TRBD2. The CDR3 consists of 13 residues. Losses at the gene ends were 5 bases for V and 6 bases for J; bases not matched to a gene: 6. Germline V gives CDR1 DFQATT, CDR2 SNEGSKA (reference sequence). CDR3 nucleotides: TGCAGTGCTGAGGGACTAGCGGCCTTCGAGCAGTACTTC. This sequence encodes CSAEGLAAFEQYF.

The chain employs TRBV5-1 and TRBJ2-1; tentatively, D is TRBD1 (6 bases). Germline V gives CDR1 SGHRS, CDR2 YFSETQ. Deletions cut 2 bases from V and 6 bases from J, with 18 bases between. The CDR3 is made up of 16 amino acids. CDR3 residues: CASSFPRGQGTNEQFF. CDR3 coding DNA: TGCGCCAGCAGCTTCCCCCGGGGCCAGGGGACCAATGAGCAGTTCTTC.

This clonotype was seen ten or more times. The rearrangement links TRBV27 to TRBJ2-7; TRBD2 is a possible D gene (7 bases). Germline CDR1 reads MNHEY; CDR2 reads SMNVEV (reference sequence). V lost 6 bases and J lost 4, with 13 bases in between. This CDR3 spans 13 amino acids. The CDR3 loop reads CASRGGAMYEQYF. The CDR3 DNA is TGTGCCAGCAGGGGGGGGGCTATGTACGAGCAGTACTTC.

The V call is TRBV5-1, the J call TRBJ2-7; D is possibly TRBD1 (6 bases). This CDR3 has 13 amino acids. Germline values: CDR1 SGHRS, CDR2 YFSETQ. V was cut by 0 bases and J by 7 bases, with 11 bases left in between. As DNA, the CDR3 is TGCGCCAGCAGCTTGGCCGGACAGCGGGAGCAGTACTTC. This gives the protein CASSLAGQREQYF.

The gene calls are TRBV6-6 and TRBJ1-5; possible D gene TRBD1, 5 bases. This CDR3 region has 14 residues. Trimming shortened V by 6 bases and J by 5 bases, and 14 bases separated the two germline ends. Germline CDR1 reads MNHNY; CDR2 reads SVGAGI (reference sequence). CDR3 nucleotides: TGTGCCAGCAGACCTCAGGGTAGGGATCAGCCCCAGCATTTT. This translates into CASRPQGRDQPQHF.